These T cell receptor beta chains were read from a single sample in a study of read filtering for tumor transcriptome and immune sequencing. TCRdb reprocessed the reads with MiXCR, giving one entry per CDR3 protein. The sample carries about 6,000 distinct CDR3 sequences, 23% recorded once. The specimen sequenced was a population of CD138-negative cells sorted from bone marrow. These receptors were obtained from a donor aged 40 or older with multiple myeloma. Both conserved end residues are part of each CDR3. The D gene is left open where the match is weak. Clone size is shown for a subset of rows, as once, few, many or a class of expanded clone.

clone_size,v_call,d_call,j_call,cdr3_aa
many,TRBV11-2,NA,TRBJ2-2,CASLPGVTGELFF
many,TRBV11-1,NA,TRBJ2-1,CASTTGTTGLPYNEQFF
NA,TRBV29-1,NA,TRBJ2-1,CSIEGGRAYNEQFF
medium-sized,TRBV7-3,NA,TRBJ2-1,CASSPSGLQSGEQFF
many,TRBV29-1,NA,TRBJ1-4,CSVVLADEKLFF
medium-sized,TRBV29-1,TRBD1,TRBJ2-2,CSVEDGQGVTGELFF
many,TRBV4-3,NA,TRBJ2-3,CASSQGFSRTQYF
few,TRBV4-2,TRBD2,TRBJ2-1,CASSQDLGLAPEQFF
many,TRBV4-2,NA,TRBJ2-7,CASSMSRSYEQYF
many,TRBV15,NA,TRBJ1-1,CATAGRLNTEAFF
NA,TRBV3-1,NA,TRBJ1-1,CASSHRGTRLF
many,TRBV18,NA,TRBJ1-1,CASSPGHSLNTEAFF
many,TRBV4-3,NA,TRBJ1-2,CASSQDTGTFNYGYTF
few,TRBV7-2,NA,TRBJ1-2,CASSFTGPNGYTF
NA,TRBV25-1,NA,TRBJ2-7,CASSGLANFEQYF
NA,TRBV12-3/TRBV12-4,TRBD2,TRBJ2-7,CASSSWTRGSEQYF
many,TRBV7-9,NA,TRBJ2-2,CASSSQGPGELFF